A selection of T cell receptor beta chains follows, all from one sample in a study of blood T cell repertoires in COVID-19. The repertoire was sequenced with immunoSEQ multiplex PCR; TCRdb's copy has only in-frame clones and lacks some. The sample has some 270,000 clones; roughly 87% are singletons. The sequencing sample was made of peripheral blood. The receptors originated from a woman aged 40 to 50 who had recovered from COVID-19. The conserved cysteine and the conserved F or W are not part of the CDR3 here. Each record gives: V gene, J gene, CDR3 protein.

>TRBV28|TRBJ2-7
ASSTFGGPDSYEQY
>TRBV7-2|TRBJ2-3
ASSMETGTGEDTQY
>TRBV5-4|TRBJ2-1
ASSLAVRTSGVYSEQF
>TRBV5-6|TRBJ1-3
ASTSAGNTIY
>TRBV5-4|TRBJ1-2
ASSSRTDDYGYT
>TRBV4-3|TRBJ2-1
ASSQDPARGNEQF
>TRBV27|TRBJ1-5
ASSQDTRQPQH
>TRBV3-1/TRBV3-2|TRBJ2-3
ASSQPRLASTDTQY
>TRBV19|TRBJ2-5
ASSTTGVETQY
>TRBV7-9|TRBJ2-5
ASSPTSGLAQETQY
>TRBV3-1/TRBV3-2|TRBJ2-1
ASSQGLAMYEQF
>TRBV3-1/TRBV3-2|TRBJ1-2
ASSQGWANT
>TRBV2|TRBJ1-4
ASSEVGQSNEKLF
>TRBV12-5|TRBJ2-3
ASALDRADTQY
>TRBV11-3|TRBJ2-4
ASREQGRDIQY
>TRBV5-1|TRBJ2-3
ASSGPSTDTQY
>TRBV10-1|TRBJ2-3
ASSDTGGSSTDTQY
>TRBV30|TRBJ1-1
AWSGQGTEAF
>TRBV12-3/TRBV12-4|TRBJ2-1
ASSFSGGEQF